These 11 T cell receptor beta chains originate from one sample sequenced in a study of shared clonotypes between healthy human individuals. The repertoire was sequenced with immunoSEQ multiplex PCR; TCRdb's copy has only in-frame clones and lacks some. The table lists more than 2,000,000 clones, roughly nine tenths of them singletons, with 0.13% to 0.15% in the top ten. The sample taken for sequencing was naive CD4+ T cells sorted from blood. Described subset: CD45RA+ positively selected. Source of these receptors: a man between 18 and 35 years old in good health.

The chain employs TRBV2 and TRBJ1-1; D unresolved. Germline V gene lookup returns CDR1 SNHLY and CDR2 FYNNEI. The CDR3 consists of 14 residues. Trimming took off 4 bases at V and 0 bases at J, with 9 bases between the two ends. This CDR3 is CASSAEQLNTEAFF. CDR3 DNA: TGTGCCAGCAGTGCCGAACAGCTGAACACTGAAGCTTTCTTT. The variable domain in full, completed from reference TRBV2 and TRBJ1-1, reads EPEVTQTPSHQVTQMGQEVILRCVPISNHLYFYWYRQILGQKVEFLVSFYNNEISEKSEIFDDQFSVERPDGSNFTLKIRSTKLEDSAMYFCASSAEQLNTEAFFGQGTRLTVV.

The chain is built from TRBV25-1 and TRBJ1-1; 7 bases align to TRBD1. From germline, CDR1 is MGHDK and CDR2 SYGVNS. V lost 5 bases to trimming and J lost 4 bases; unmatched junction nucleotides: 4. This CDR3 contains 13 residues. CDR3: CASSKTGATEAFF. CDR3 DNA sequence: TGTGCCAGCAGTAAAACAGGGGCCACTGAAGCTTTCTTT.

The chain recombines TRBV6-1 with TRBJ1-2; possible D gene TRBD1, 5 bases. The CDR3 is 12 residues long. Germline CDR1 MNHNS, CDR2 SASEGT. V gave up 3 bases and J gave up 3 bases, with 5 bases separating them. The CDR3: CASSDRDYGYTF. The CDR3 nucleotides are TGTGCCAGCAGTGACAGGGACTATGGCTACACCTTC.

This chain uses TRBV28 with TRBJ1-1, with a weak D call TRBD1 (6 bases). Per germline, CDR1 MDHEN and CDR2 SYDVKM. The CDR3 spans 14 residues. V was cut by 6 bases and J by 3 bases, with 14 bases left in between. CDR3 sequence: CASSPKGVHTEAFF. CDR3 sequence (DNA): TGTGCCAGCAGCCCTAAGGGGGTACACACTGAAGCTTTCTTT.

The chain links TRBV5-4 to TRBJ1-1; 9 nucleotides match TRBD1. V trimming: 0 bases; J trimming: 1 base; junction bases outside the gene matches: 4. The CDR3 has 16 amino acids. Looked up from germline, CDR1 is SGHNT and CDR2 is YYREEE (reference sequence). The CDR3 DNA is TGTGCCAGCAGCTTGGCCGGGGGACAGGGGAACACTGAAGCTTTCTTT. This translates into CASSLAGGQGNTEAFF. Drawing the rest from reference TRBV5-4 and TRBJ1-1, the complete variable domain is ETGVTQSPTHLIKTRGQQVTLRCSSQSGHNTVSWYQQALGQGPQFIFQYYREEENGRGNFPPRFSGLQFPNYSSELNVNALELDDSALYLCASSLAGGQGNTEAFFGQGTRLTVV.

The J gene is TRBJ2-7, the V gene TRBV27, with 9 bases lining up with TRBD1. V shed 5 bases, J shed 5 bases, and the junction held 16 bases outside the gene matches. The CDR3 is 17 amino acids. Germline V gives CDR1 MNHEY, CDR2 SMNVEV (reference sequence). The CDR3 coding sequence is TGTGCCAGCAGTCCCTCGGTTGGGGACAGGGATATCGACGAGCAGTACTTC. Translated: CASSPSVGDRDIDEQYF.

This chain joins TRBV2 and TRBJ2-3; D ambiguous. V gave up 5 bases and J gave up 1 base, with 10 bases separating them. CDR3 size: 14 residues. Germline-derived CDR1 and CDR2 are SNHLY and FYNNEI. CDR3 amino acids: CASSSFMGTDTQYF. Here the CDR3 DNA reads TGTGCCAGCAGTTCGTTTATGGGCACAGATACGCAGTATTTT.

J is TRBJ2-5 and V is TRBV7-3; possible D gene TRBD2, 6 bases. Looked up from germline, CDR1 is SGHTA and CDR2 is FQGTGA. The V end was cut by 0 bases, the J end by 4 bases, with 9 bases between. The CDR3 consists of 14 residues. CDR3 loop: CASSLTGTVETQYF. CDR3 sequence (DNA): TGTGCCAGCAGCTTAACCGGGACTGTAGAGACCCAGTACTTC.

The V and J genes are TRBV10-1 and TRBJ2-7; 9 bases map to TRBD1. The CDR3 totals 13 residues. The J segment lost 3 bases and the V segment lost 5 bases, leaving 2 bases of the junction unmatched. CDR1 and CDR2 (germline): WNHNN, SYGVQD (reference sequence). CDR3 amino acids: CASSMTGGYEQYF. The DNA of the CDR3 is TGCGCCAGCAGTATGACAGGGGGCTACGAGCAGTACTTC.

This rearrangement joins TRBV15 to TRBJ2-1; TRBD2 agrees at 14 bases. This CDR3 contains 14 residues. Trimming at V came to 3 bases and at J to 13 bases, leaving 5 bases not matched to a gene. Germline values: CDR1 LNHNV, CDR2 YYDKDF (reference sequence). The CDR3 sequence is CATSSGTSGSIQFF. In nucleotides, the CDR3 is TGTGCCACCAGCAGTGGGACTAGCGGGAGTATACAGTTCTTC.

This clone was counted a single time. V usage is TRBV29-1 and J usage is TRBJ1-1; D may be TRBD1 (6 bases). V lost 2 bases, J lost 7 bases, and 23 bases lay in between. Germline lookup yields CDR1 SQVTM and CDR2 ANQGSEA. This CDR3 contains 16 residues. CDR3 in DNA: TGCAGCGTTGAACTTTCGGCGGCAGGGGCAATCGTTGAAGCTTTCTTT. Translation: CSVELSAAGAIVEAFF.